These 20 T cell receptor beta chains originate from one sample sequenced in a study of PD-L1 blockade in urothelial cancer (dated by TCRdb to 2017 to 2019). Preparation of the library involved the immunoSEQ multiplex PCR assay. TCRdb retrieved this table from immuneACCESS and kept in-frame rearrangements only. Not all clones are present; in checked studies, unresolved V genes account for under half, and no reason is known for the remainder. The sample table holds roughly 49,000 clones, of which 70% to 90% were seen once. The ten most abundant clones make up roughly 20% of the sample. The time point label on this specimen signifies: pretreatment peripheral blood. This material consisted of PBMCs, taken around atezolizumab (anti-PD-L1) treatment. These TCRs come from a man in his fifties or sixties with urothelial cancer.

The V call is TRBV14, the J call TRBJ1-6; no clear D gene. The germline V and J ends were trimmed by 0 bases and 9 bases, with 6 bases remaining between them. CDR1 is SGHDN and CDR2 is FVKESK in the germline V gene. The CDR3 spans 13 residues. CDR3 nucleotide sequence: TGTGCCAGCAGCCAAGATTTCGGTTCACCCCTCCACTTT. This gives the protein CASSQDFGSPLHF.

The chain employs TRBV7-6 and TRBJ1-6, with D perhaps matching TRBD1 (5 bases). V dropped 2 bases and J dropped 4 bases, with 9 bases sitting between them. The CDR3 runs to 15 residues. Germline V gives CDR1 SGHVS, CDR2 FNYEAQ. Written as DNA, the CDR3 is TGTGCCAGCAGCTTAACTGACAGTTATAATTCACCCCTCCACTTT. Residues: CASSLTDSYNSPLHF.

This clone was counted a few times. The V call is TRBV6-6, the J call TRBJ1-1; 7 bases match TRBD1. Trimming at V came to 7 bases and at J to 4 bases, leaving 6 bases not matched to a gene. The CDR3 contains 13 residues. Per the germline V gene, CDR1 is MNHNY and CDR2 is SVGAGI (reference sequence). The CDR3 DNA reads TGTGCCAGCACCAGACAGGGAGGCACTGAAGCTTTCTTT. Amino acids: CASTRQGGTEAFF.

CDR3 in amino acids: CASRGTSGGADTQYF. The CDR3 DNA reads TGTGCCAGTAGGGGGACTAGCGGGGGTGCAGATACGCAGTATTTT. The rearrangement uses TRBV19 and TRBJ2-3; 14 bases are shared with TRBD2. J was trimmed by 4 bases and V by 6 bases; bases with no gene match: 3. Germline V lookup: CDR1 LNHDA, CDR2 SQIVND (reference sequence). The CDR3 totals 15 residues.

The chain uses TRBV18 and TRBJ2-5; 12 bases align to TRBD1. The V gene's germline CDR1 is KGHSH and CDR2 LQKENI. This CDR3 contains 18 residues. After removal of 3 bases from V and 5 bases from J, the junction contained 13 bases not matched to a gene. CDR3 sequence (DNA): TGTGCCAGCTCACCCCCCCCGGGACAGGGGGCCGTGGGGGAGACCCAGTACTTC. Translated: CASSPPPGQGAVGETQYF.

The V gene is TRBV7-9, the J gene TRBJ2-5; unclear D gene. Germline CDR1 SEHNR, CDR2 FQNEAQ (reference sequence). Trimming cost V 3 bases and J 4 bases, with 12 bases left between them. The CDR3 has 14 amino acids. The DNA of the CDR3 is TGTGCCAGCAGCTTCGGTCAGGCTGGAGAGACCCAGTACTTC. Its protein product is CASSFGQAGETQYF.

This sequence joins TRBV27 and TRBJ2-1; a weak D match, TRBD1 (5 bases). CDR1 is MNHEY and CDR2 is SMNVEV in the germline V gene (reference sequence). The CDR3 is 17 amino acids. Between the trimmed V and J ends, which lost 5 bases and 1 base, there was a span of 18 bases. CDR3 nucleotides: TGTGCCAGCAGTCCCCCCTACCGACAGCTTTCCTACAATGAGCAGTTCTTC. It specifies CASSPPYRQLSYNEQFF.

CDR3 DNA sequence: TGTGCCAGCTCACCGGGACAGAAGAACACTGAAGCTTTCTTT. Protein product: CASSPGQKNTEAFF. This rearrangement joins TRBV18 to TRBJ1-1, with TRBD1 identical over 7 bases. With 3 bases clipped from V and 1 base from J, the junction kept 2 bases outside the gene matches. This CDR3 spans 14 amino acids. Germline CDR1 KGHSH, CDR2 LQKENI.

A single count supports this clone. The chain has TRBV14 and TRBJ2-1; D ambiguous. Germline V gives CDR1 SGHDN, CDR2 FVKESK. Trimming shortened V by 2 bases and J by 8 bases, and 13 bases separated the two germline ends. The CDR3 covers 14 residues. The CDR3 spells CASSQWFAPDEQFF. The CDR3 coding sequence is TGTGCCAGCAGCCAATGGTTTGCTCCGGATGAGCAGTTCTTC.

CDR3 sequence (DNA): TGTGCCTGGAGTGGGGGGACAGCAACTTCGAACTATGGCTACACCTTC. Translation: CAWSGGTATSNYGYTF. The chain combines TRBV30 with TRBJ1-2; 7 bases align to TRBD1. CDR1 is GTSNPN and CDR2 is SVGIG in the germline V gene (reference sequence). The CDR3 runs 16 residues. With 1 base clipped from V and 2 bases from J, the junction kept 10 bases outside the gene matches. Full variable domain (remainder filled in from reference TRBV30 and TRBJ1-2): SQTIHQWPATLVQPVGSPLSLECTVEGTSNPNLYWYRQAAGRGLQLLFYSVGIGQISSEVPQNLSASRPQDRQFILSSKKLLLSDSGFYLCAWSGGTATSNYGYTFGSGTRLTVV.

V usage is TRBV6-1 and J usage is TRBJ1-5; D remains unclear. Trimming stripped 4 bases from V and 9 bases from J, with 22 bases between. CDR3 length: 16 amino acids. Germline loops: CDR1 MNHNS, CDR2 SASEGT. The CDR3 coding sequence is TGTGCCAGCAGTGCTCCAACGGGAGTAATCGGATCGCCCCAGCATTTT. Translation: CASSAPTGVIGSPQHF.

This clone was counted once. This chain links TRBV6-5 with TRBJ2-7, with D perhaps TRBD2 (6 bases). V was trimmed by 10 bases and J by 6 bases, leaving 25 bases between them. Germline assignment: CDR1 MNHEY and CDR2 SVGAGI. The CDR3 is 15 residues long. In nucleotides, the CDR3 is TGTGCCACCAGGCGAGGAGGAGGGGAGTACGGCGAGCAGTACTTC. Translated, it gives CATRRGGGEYGEQYF.

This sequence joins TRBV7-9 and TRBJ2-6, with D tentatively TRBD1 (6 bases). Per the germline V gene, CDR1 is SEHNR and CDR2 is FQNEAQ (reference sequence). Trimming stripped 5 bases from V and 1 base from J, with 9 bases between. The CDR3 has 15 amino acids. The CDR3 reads CASSHRDSGANVLTF. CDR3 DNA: TGTGCCAGCAGCCACAGGGATTCTGGGGCCAACGTCCTGACTTTC.

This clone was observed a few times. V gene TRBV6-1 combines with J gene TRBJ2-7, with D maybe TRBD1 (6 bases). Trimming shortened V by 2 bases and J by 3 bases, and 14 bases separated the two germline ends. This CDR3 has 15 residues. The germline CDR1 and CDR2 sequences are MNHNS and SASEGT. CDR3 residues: CASSEQGTAFYEQYF. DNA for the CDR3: TGTGCCAGCAGTGAACAGGGGACGGCATTCTACGAGCAGTACTTC.

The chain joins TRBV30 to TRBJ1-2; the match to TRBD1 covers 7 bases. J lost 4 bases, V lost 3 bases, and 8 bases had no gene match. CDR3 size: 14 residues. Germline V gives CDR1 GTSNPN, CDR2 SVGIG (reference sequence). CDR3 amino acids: CAWRSAGGFYGYTF. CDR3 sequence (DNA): TGTGCCTGGAGATCGGCAGGGGGTTTCTATGGCTACACCTTC.

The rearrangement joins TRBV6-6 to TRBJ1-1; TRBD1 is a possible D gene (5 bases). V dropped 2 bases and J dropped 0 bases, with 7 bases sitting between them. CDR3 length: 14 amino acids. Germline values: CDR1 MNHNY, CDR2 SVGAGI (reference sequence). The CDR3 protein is CASSYGGMNTEAFF. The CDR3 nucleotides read TGTGCCAGCAGTTACGGGGGGATGAACACTGAAGCTTTCTTT.

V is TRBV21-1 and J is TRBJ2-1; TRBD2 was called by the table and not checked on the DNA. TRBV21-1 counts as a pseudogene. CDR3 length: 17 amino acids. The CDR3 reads CASSKALLLAGDNEQFF. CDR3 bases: TGTGCCAGCAGCAAAGCGCTTTTGCTAGCGGGGGACAATGAGCAGTTCTTC.

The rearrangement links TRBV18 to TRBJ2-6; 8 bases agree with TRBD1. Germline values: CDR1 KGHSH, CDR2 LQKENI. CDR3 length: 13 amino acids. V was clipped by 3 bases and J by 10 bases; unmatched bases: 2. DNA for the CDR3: TGTGCCAGCTCACCCACAGGGGGGAACGTCCTGACTTTC. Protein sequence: CASSPTGGNVLTF.

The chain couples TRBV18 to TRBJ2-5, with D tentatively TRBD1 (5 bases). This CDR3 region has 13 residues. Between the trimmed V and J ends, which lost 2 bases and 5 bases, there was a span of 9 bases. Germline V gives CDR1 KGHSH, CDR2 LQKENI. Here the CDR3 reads CASSPGAGETQYF. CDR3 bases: TGTGCCAGCTCACCAGGGGCAGGGGAGACCCAGTACTTC.

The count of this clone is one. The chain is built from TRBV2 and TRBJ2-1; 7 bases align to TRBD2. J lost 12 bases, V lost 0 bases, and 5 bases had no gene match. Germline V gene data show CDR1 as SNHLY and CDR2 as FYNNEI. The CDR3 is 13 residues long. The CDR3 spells CASSEARERGQFF. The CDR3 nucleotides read TGTGCCAGCAGTGAAGCGAGAGAGCGGGGGCAGTTCTTC.